This TCR beta chain derives from a study of T cells in Graves' hyperthyroidism and ophthalmopathy. Whole-study results and caveats: Blood samples included most of the expanded thyroid clonotypes exceeding 0.001. Stable hyperthyroidism was separated from ophthalmopathy by a model based on 13 V-J features.

Disease duration under 2 months; hyperthyroidism patients were aged 18 to 65. Lactation, pregnancy, other autoimmune disease or uncontrolled infection excluded patients. Germline values: CDR1 DFQATT, CDR2 SNEGSKA (reference sequence). The length of the CDR3 is 15 residues. V gave up 4 bases and J gave up 5 bases; unmatched junction bases: 8. This clonotype was observed at least ten times. Its antigen remains unknown. The CDR3 regions of TCR beta were amplified from RNA transcripts. TCR CDR3 underwent first-round RT-PCR with the HTBI primer set. TCRdb re-called the multiplex PCR reads through MiXCR, storing one row per CDR3 protein. The top ten hold around 47% of the sample, which has about 210,000 distinct CDR3 sequences, around 16% seen once.

The sequence derives from a middle-aged man with Graves' hyperthyroidism. The chain couples TRBV20-1 to TRBJ1-1, with TRBD1 identical over 12 bases. The specimen sequenced was blood. The chain's CDR3 is CSAIPGQGAGTEAFF. CDR3 bases: TGCAGTGCTATCCCGGGACAGGGGGCGGGAACTGAAGCTTTCTTT.